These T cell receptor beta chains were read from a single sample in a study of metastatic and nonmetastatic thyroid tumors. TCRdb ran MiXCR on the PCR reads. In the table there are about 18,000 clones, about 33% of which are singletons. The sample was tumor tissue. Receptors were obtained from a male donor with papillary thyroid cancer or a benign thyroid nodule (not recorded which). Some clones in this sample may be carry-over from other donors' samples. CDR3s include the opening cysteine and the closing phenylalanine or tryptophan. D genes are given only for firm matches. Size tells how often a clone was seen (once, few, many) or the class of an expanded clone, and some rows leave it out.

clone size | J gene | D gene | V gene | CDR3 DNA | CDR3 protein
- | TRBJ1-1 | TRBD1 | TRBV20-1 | TGCAGTGCAGAATGGACAGGGGCCCCGCGGGGTAACACTGAAGCTTTCTTT | CSAEWTGAPRGNTEAFF
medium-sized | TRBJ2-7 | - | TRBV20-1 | TGCAGTGCTAGGGAGACAGTCTCCTACGAGCAGTACTTC | CSARETVSYEQYF
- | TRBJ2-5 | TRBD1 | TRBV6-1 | TGTGCCAGCAGTCGCACAACAGGGGAAGAGACCCAGTACTTC | CASSRTTGEETQYF
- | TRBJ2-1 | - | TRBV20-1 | TGCAGTGCTAGATACCCTTTATTTGAGCAGTTCTTC | CSARYPLFEQFF
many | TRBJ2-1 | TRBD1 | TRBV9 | TGTGCCAGCAGCGCACGGGACAGGGTAGGCAATGAGCAGTTCTTC | CASSARDRVGNEQFF
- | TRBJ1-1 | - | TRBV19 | TGTGCCAGTAGTGACGGGCGACGAAATGAAGCTTTCTTT | CASSDGRRNEAFF
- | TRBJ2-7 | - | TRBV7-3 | TGTGCCAGCAGCTTACGGGCGGGACAAGCCTACGAGCAGTACTTC | CASSLRAGQAYEQYF
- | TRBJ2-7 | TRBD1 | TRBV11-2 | TGTGCCAGCACACTGGGACAGGGAGGCTACGAGCAGTACTTC | CASTLGQGGYEQYF
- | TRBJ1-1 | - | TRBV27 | TGTGCCAGCAGTGTTCCGGGGGTCTCTGAAGCTTTCTTT | CASSVPGVSEAFF
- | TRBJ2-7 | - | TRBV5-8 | TGTGCCAGCAGCTCTCTGTGGAACTACGAGCAGTACTTC | CASSSLWNYEQYF
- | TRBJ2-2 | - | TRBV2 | TGTGCCAGCACCCCTGTAGCGAACACCGGGGAGCTGTTTTTT | CASTPVANTGELFF
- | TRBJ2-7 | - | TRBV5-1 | TGCGCCAGCAGCCCATATGACAGCAGCTCCTACGAGCAGTACTTC | CASSPYDSSSYEQYF
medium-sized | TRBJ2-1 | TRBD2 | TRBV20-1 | TGCAGTGCGATCACTAGCGGTACCTACAATGAGCAGTTCTTC | CSAITSGTYNEQFF
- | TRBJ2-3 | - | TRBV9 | TGTGCCAGCAGCGTCCCCACAGATACGCAGTATTTT | CASSVPTDTQYF
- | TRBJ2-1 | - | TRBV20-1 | TGCAGCAGTGCACCAGTCGACAATGAGCAGTTCTTC | CSSAPVDNEQFF
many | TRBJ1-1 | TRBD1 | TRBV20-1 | TGCAGTGCTAGAGTCAGGGGGACCGGTGGGAACACTGAAGCTTTCTTT | CSARVRGTGGNTEAFF
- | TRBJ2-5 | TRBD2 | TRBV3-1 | TGTGCCAGCAGCCACCCTAATGCTAGCGGGATGGCCCAGACCCAGTACTTC | CASSHPNASGMAQTQYF
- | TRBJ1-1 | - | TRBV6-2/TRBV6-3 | TGTGCCAGCAGTTACAGGGAGAGCACTGAAGCTTTCTTT | CASSYRESTEAFF
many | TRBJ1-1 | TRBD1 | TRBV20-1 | TGCAGTGCTAGAGGCCCGGGACAGGGGGCTTCAGAATTCGGGTACACTGAAGCTTTCTTT | CSARGPGQGASEFGYTEAFF
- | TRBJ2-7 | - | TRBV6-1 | TGTGCCATCGGTAGGACTATCGCAGCCTACGAGCAGTACTTC | CAIGRTIAAYEQYF
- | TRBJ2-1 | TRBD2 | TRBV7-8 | TGTGCCAGCAGCTCCCCTTCGGGCGGGAGATTTGATGAGCAGTTCTTC | CASSSPSGGRFDEQFF
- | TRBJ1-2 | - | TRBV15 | TGTGCCACCAGCAGAGAGGGGGCCGAGGGCTATGGCTACACCTTC | CATSREGAEGYGYTF
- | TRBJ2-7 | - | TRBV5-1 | TGCGCCAGCAGCCAGAAGGGACTCCCAGGTGGGTACGAGCAGTACTTC | CASSQKGLPGGYEQYF
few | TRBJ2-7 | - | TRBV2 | TGTGCCAGTAGTGGAACATGGGTGAGCTCCTACGAGCAGTACTTC | CASSGTWVSSYEQYF
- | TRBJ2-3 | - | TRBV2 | TGTGCCAGCAGCCTCTCGCTAGGCGATACGCAGTATTTT | CASSLSLGDTQYF
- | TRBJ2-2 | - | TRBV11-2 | TGTGCCAGCAGCTTATTATTGGGCAGTTACACCGGGGAGCTGTTTTTT | CASSLLLGSYTGELFF
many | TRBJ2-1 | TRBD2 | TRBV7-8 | TGTGCCAGCAGCTTTGGACTAGCGGGAGGTGGGACTGAGCAGTTCTTC | CASSFGLAGGGTEQFF
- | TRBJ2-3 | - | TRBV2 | TGTGCCAGCTGCGGACCTTCGCGTATCACAGATACGCAGTATTTT | CASCGPSRITDTQYF
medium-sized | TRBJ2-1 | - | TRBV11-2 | TGTGCCAGCGCGGCGGGCGGGACACGAAACAATGAGCAGTTCTTC | CASAAGGTRNNEQFF
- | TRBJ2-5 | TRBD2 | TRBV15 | TGTGCCACCATTAGAGGTGGGACTAGCGGGAGGCCCCAGTACTTC | CATIRGGTSGRPQYF
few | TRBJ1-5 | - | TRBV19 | TGTGCCATTAGCAATCGGGGTGGCAGTCAGCCCCAGCATTTT | CAISNRGGSQPQHF
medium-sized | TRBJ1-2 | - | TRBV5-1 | TGCGCCAGCAGCTTCGAGGGTACCTATGGCTACACCTTC | CASSFEGTYGYTF
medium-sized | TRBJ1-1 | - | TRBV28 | TGTGCCAGCAGCCCACCGTATTCGGGGAACACTGAAGCTTTCTTT | CASSPPYSGNTEAFF
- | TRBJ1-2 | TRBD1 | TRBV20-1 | TGCAGTGCTAGACGTTCCAGGGGGCCCAACTATGGCTACACCTTC | CSARRSRGPNYGYTF
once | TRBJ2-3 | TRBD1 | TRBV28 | TGTGCCAGCAGTCAGGAGACAGGGCACCCCGGGCAGTATTTT | CASSQETGHPGQYF
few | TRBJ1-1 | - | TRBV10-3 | TGTGCCATCAGTGAGTCCCAGAGTGAAGCTTTCTTT | CAISESQSEAFF
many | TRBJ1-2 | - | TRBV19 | TGTGCCAGTAGTATAGAGCCAACCTATGGCTACACCTTC | CASSIEPTYGYTF
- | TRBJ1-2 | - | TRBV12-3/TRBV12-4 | TGTGCCAGCAGTACCTCAGGGACCTATGGCTACACCTTC | CASSTSGTYGYTF
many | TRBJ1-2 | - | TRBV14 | TGTGCCAGCAGCCAAGCTAACTATGGCTACACCTTC | CASSQANYGYTF
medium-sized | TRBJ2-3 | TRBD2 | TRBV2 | TGTGCCAGCAGTCAAACTAGCGGGAGCCCGGGGGCAGATACGCAGTATTTT | CASSQTSGSPGADTQYF
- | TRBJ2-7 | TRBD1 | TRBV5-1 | TGCGCCAGCAGCTTGGTGCCGGGACAGGGTATGGAGCGGGTCTCCTACGAGCAGTACTTC | CASSLVPGQGMERVSYEQYF
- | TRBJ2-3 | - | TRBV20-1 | TGCAGTGCTAGAGCCGGGGACCTCACAGATACGCAGTATTTT | CSARAGDLTDTQYF
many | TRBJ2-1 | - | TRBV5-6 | TGTGCCAGCAGCTTCCGTACTGAGCAGTTCTTC | CASSFRTEQFF
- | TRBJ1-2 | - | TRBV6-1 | TGTGCCAGCAGAGTCCCGGGGACATTAGCTAACTATGGCTACACCTTC | CASRVPGTLANYGYTF
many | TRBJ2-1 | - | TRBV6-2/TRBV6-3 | TGTGCCAGCAGTTTGGATACATACAATGAGCAGTTCTTC | CASSLDTYNEQFF
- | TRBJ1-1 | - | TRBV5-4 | TGTGCCAGCAGCTTGGTAACGGGAGCCCTACTTGAAGCTTTCTTT | CASSLVTGALLEAFF
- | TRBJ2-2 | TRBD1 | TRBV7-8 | TGTGCCAGCAGCGGGGGACAGGGGTACACCGGGGAGCTGTTTTTT | CASSGGQGYTGELFF
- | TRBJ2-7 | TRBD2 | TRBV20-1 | TGCAGTGCTTTACGGACTAGCGGGACCGAGCAGTACTTC | CSALRTSGTEQYF
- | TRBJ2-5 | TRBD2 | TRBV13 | TGTGCCAGCAGCACTAGCGGGAGACGGGGAGAGACCCAGTACTTC | CASSTSGRRGETQYF
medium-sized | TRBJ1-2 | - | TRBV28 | TGTGCCAGCAGCCTCCTCAGGGATACCGGCTACACCTTC | CASSLLRDTGYTF
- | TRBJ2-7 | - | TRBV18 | TGTGCCAGCTCACCAGGATCGGAGCGCTCCTACGAGCAGTACTTC | CASSPGSERSYEQYF
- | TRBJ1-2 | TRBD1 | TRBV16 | TGTGCCAGCAGCCAAGAGGACAGGGGCAGAAACTATGGCTACACCTTC | CASSQEDRGRNYGYTF
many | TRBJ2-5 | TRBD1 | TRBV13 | TGTGCCAGCAGCTTAGCCGGGACAGGGGGACGGGAAGGCTTC | CASSLAGTGGREGF
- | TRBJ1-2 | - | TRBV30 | TGTGCCGCAGACAGGTTCCGCTATGGCTACACCTTC | CAADRFRYGYTF
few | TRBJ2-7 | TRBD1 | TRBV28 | TGTGCCAGCACAGGGGGCTACGAGCAGTACTTC | CASTGGYEQYF
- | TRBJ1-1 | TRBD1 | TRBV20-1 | TGCAGTGCTAGAGATTCGCAGGGGGCGCGTTTGGTGGGCATGAACACTGAAGCTTTCTTT | CSARDSQGARLVGMNTEAFF
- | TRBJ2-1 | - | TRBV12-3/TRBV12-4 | TGTGCCAGCAGTATCGGGGGCCTACTTTACAATGAGCAGTTCTTC | CASSIGGLLYNEQFF
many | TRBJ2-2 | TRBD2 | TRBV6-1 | TGTGCCAGCACCAGACTAGCGGGAGACACCGGGGAGCTGTTTTTT | CASTRLAGDTGELFF
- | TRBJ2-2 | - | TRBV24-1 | TGTGCCACCAGTGATTTCAAAGAGACCGGGGAGCTGTTTTTT | CATSDFKETGELFF
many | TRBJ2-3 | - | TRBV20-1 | TGCAGTGCTAGGCGCATGGACATATCCACAGATACGCAGTATTTT | CSARRMDISTDTQYF